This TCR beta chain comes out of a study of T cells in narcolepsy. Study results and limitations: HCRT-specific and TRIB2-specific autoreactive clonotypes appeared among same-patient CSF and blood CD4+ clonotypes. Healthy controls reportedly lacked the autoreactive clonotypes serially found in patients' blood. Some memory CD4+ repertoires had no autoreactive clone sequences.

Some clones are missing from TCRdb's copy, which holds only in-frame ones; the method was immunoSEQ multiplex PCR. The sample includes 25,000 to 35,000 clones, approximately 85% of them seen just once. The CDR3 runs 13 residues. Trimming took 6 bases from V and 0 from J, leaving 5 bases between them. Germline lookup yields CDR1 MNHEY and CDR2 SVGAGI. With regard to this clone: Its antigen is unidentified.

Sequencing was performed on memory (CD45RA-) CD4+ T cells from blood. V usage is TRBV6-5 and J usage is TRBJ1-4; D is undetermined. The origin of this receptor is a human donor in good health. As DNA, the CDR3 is TGTGCCAGCAGGAGGACAACTAATGAAAAACTGTTTTTT. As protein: CASRRTTNEKLFF.